The T cell receptor (beta chain) under discussion was sequenced for a study of T cells in Graves' hyperthyroidism and ophthalmopathy. Overall study results and limits: The majority of expanded thyroid clonotypes above 0.001 also appeared in blood.

The CDR3 has 15 amino acids. The germline V gene has CDR1 SNHLY and CDR2 FYNNEI. The V gene end was trimmed by 2 bases and the J gene end by 4 bases; junction bases not matched to a gene: 3. TCR beta CDR3 region amplification was performed from RNA transcripts. The HTBI primer set drove a first-round RT-PCR of the TCR CDR3. TCRdb called the multiplex PCR reads again in MiXCR, with one record for every CDR3 protein. Found here are over 650,000 distinct CDR3 sequences, about a sixth of them singletons; the top ten hold 8.4%. This clonotype has at least ten counts. Its antigen is currently unknown. V and J are TRBV2 and TRBJ2-1; 9 bases align to TRBD1. The sequencing sample was made of blood. The sequence was collected from a man between 18 and 35 years old with Graves' hyperthyroidism. The CDR3 here is CASSELGTGYNEQFF. The CDR3 bases are TGTGCCAGCAGTGAATTGGGGACAGGGTACAATGAGCAGTTCTTC.